Presented here are 2 T cell receptor beta chains from one specimen sequenced in a study of T cells expressing NK-cell markers. No DNA is given; TCRdb re-called the 5' RACE reads and lists each CDR3 protein once. In all, the sample yields approximately 460,000 distinct CDR3 sequences. Sequenced: blood T cells: a sorted CD56 or NKG2C T cell subset, CD4+ or CD8+ T cells, or bulk PBMC T cells (not recorded which). The origin of the receptors is a woman aged 18 to 75 in good health.

The rearrangement joins TRBV7-2 to TRBJ1-6; checking the TCRdb D call of TRBD1 is not possible without DNA. The CDR3 is made up of 14 amino acids. Per germline, CDR1 SGHTA and CDR2 FQGNSA. The CDR3 loop is CASSPPGEYSPLHF.

The chain combines TRBV7-9 with TRBJ2-1; TCRdb's D call of TRBD1 is untestable without DNA. The germline V gene encodes CDR1 SEHNR and CDR2 FQNEAQ (reference sequence). The CDR3 totals 14 residues. Here the CDR3 reads CASTSREDHNEQFF. The full variable domain, its missing parts supplied by reference TRBV7-9 and TRBJ2-1, is DTGVSQNPRHKITKRGQNVTFRCDPISEHNRLYWYRQTLGQGPEFLTYFQNEAQLEKSRLLSDRFSAERPKGSFSTLEIQRTEQGDSAMYLCASTSREDHNEQFFGPGTRLTVL.